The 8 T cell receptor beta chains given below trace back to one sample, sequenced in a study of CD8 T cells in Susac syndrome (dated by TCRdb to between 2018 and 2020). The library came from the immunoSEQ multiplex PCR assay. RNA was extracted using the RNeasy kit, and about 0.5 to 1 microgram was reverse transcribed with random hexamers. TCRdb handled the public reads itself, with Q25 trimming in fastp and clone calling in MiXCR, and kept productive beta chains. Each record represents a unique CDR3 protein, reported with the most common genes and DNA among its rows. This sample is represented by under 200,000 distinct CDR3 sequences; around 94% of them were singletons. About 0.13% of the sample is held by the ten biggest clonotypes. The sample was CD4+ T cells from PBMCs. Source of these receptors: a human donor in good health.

The CDR3 region is CASSRAKGQGSTDTQYF. CDR3 nucleotides: TGTGCCAGCAGCCGCGCGAAAGGACAGGGTTCGACAGATACGCAGTATTTT. The chain recombines TRBV7-9 with TRBJ2-3, with 8 bases lining up with TRBD1. Germline V gives CDR1 SEHNR, CDR2 FQNEAQ (reference sequence). V shed 5 bases and J 3 bases; nucleotides not matched to a gene: 13. The CDR3 totals 17 residues.

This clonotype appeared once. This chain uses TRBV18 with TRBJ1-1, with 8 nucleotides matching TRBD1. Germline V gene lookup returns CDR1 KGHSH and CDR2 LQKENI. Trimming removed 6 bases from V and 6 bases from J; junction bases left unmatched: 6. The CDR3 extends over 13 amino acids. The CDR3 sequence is CASSQQGEAEAFF. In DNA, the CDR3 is TGTGCCAGCTCGCAACAGGGGGAGGCTGAAGCTTTCTTT. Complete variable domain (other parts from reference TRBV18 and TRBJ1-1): NAGVMQNPRHLVRRRGQEARLRCSPMKGHSHVYWYRQLPEEGLKFMVYLQKENIIDESGMPKERFSAEFPKEGPSILRIQQVVRGDSAAYFCASSQQGEAEAFFGQGTRLTVV.

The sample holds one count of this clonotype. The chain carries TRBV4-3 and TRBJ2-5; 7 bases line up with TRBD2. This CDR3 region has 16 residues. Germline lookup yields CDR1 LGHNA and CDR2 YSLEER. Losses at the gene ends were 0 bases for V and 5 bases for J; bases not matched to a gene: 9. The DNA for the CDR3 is TGCGCCAGCAGCCAAGATCCGCGGGGGACCCAGGAGACCCAGTACTTC. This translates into CASSQDPRGTQETQYF.

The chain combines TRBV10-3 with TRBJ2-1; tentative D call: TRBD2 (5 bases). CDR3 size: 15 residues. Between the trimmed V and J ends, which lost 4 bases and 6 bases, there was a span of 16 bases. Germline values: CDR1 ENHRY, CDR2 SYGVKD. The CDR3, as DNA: TGTGCCATCAGTGTGGGCCGGGCCGAGGGCAATGAGCAGTTCTTC. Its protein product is CAISVGRAEGNEQFF.

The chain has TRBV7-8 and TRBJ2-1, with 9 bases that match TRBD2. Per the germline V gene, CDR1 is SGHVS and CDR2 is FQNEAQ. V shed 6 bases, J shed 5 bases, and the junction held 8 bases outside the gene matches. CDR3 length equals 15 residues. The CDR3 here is CASSPLAGKNNEQFF. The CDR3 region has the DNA TGTGCCAGCAGTCCCCTAGCGGGAAAAAACAATGAGCAGTTCTTC.

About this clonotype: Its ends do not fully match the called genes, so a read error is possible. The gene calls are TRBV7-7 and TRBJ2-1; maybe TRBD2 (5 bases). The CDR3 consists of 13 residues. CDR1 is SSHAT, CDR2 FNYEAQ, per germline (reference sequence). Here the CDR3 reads CASSLAEGTEQFF. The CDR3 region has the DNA TGTGCTAGCAGCTTAGCCGAGGGTACTGAGCAGTTCTTC.

CDR3 nucleotide sequence: TGCAGCGCCGAGGGGCAGCAGAACACTGAAGCTTTCTTT. Protein: CSAEGQQNTEAFF. The chain employs TRBV29-1 and TRBJ1-1, with a tentative D call TRBD1 (5 bases). The CDR3 runs 13 residues. Germline loops: CDR1 SQVTM, CDR2 ANQGSEA. V gave up 7 bases and J gave up 1 base, with 13 bases separating them. The full variable domain, completed using reference TRBV29-1 and TRBJ1-1, is SAVISQKPSRDICQRGTSLTIQCQVDSQVTMMFWYRQQPGQSLTLIATANQGSEATYESGFVIDKFPISRPNLTFSTLTVSNMSPEDSSIYLCSAEGQQNTEAFFGQGTRLTVV.

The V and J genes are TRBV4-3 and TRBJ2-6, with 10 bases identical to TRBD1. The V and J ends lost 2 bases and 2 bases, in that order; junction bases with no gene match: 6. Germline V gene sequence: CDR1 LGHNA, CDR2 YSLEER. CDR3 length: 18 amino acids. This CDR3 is CASSQRDRGGPGANVLTF. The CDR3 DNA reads TGCGCCAGCAGCCAAAGGGACAGGGGTGGCCCTGGGGCCAACGTCCTGACTTTC.